What follows is one TCR beta chain and its context. This sample is part of a study of T-cell reconstitution after alpha-beta-depleted transplantation in children. Germline loops: CDR1 SEHNR, CDR2 FQNEAQ (reference sequence). Trimming cost V 9 bases and J 1 base; bases outside gene matches: 1. The CDR3 spans 12 residues. Unique molecular identifiers tagged the TCRbeta library. From the PCR reads, TCRdb called clonotypes with MiXCR, one entry per CDR3 protein. The sample yields 450,000 to 600,000 distinct CDR3 sequences, about 16% seen once. Sample: PBMCs from the stem cell graft donor, taken from the stem cell graft. This clonotype was sampled from a human donor who donated a stem cell graft to a child with acute lymphoblastic leukemia. The chain carries TRBV7-9 and TRBJ2-3; 7 bases are a match to TRBD1. As DNA, the CDR3 is TGTGCCAGAGGACAGGGCACAGATACGCAGTATTTT. This codes for CARGQGTDTQYF.